These T cell receptor beta chains were read from a single sample in a study of OX40 agonist ivuxolimab in advanced cancers. Some clones are missing from TCRdb's copy, which holds only in-frame ones; the method was immunoSEQ multiplex PCR. The table includes around 46,000 clones, roughly 90% detected once. The sample consisted of CD4+ or CD8+ T cells sorted from blood, taken in a trial of the OX40 agonist ivuxolimab. These receptors were taken from an adult with an advanced solid tumor such as melanoma, head and neck, liver or kidney cancer. Both conserved end residues are part of each CDR3. D genes are given only for firm matches. Clone sizes are given selectively: once, few, many, or a class where the clone is expanded.

clone_size j_call v_call d_call cdr3_aa cdr3_nt
. TRBJ1-6 TRBV4-1 . CASSQVIRGNSPLHF TGCGCCAGCAGCCAAGTAATCCGGGGTAATTCACCCCTCCACTTT
few TRBJ2-1 TRBV11-2 . CASSGGTALYNEQFF TGTGCCAGCAGCGGAGGGACAGCGCTTTACAATGAGCAGTTCTTC
. TRBJ2-3 TRBV7-2 TRBD2 CASSLLAGGRADTQYF TGTGCCAGCAGCTTACTAGCGGGAGGCCGGGCAGATACGCAGTATTTT
once TRBJ2-2 TRBV7-9 . CASSLVIGDTGELFF TGTGCCAGCAGCTTAGTGATAGGGGACACCGGGGAGCTGTTTTTT
. TRBJ1-2 TRBV5-1 . CASSSGTVNYGYTF TGCGCCAGCAGCTCCGGGACCGTTAACTATGGCTACACCTTC
. TRBJ2-3 TRBV28 . CASSSEARLDTQYF TGTGCCAGCAGTTCAGAGGCCCGCCTAGATACGCAGTATTTT
. TRBJ1-4 TRBV27 . CASSSPWTPEKLFF TGTGCCAGCAGTTCCCCCTGGACCCCGGAAAAACTGTTTTTT
. TRBJ2-1 TRBV2 TRBD2 CASRLTSGRESSYNEQFF TGTGCCAGCAGGCTGACTAGCGGGAGGGAGAGCTCCTACAATGAGCAGTTCTTC
once TRBJ2-7 TRBV19 TRBD1 CASSTGTGTDEQYF TGTGCCAGTAGTACCGGGACAGGGACCGACGAGCAGTACTTC
. TRBJ1-1 TRBV27 . CASSLLRNTEAFF TGTGCCAGCAGTTTACTACGGAACACTGAAGCTTTCTTT
. TRBJ2-3 TRBV5-4 . CASTSPLDSTDTQYF TGTGCCAGCACTTCGCCCCTGGACTCCACAGATACGCAGTATTTT
. TRBJ2-3 TRBV4-3 TRBD1 CASSTTGGWTDTQYF TGCGCCAGCAGTACGACAGGGGGATGGACAGATACGCAGTATTTT
. TRBJ2-3 TRBV7-8 TRBD2 CASSPGTSGGPTDTQYF TGTGCCAGCAGCCCGGGGACTAGCGGGGGCCCAACAGATACGCAGTATTTT
once TRBJ2-1 TRBV6-5 . CASSYSLSGPWEQFF TGTGCCAGCAGTTACTCACTTAGCGGCCCCTGGGAGCAGTTCTTC
medium-sized TRBJ1-3 TRBV4-2 . CASSQDRSSSGNTIYF TGTGCCAGCAGCCAAGATCGGTCGAGCTCTGGAAACACCATATATTTT
once TRBJ1-6 TRBV6-5 . CASNPTSSYNSPLHF TGTGCCAGCAATCCAACAAGCTCCTATAATTCACCCCTCCACTTT
once TRBJ2-7 TRBV30 TRBD2 CAWSRTSGKDEQYF TGTGCCTGGAGTAGAACTAGCGGGAAGGACGAGCAGTACTTC
. TRBJ1-1 TRBV7-2 TRBD1 CASSVGTGGTEAFF TGTGCCAGCAGCGTAGGGACAGGGGGTACTGAAGCTTTCTTT
. TRBJ1-2 TRBV6-1 . CASSEWGGGYGYTF TGTGCCAGCAGTGAATGGGGGGGCGGCTATGGCTACACCTTC
once TRBJ2-7 TRBV27 TRBD2 CASSASPGLPYEQYF TGTGCCAGCAGTGCCTCACCGGGACTACCATACGAGCAGTACTTC
. TRBJ1-2 TRBV19 . CASTGVTTSTNYGYTF TGTGCCAGTACTGGGGTCACCACTTCGACTAACTATGGCTACACCTTC
. TRBJ2-7 TRBV6-5 TRBD1 CASSYGQGLGEQYF TGTGCCAGCAGTTACGGACAGGGTTTGGGCGAGCAGTACTTC
. TRBJ2-5 TRBV10-3 TRBD2 CAISGIPASGLQETQYF TGTGCCATCAGTGGTATTCCGGCTAGCGGGCTCCAAGAGACCCAGTACTTC
. TRBJ2-4 TRBV6-6 TRBD2 CASEYIPAGAKNIQYF TGTGCCAGCGAATATATTCCAGCGGGGGCCAAAAACATTCAGTACTTC
. TRBJ2-1 TRBV14 TRBD2 CASSQLAGGPHEQFF TGTGCCAGCAGCCAGCTAGCGGGGGGGCCCCATGAGCAGTTCTTC
. TRBJ2-7 TRBV6-5 TRBD1 CASTTDRGEQYF TGTGCCAGCACCACAGACAGGGGCGAGCAGTACTTC
. TRBJ1-2 TRBV29-1 . CSVEETGSSNYGYTF TGCAGCGTTGAAGAAACGGGGTCGAGTAACTATGGCTACACCTTC
. TRBJ1-4 TRBV19 . CASSIDVWAGRTTNEKLFF TGTGCCAGTAGTATTGATGTATGGGCGGGCAGAACAACTAATGAAAAACTGTTTTTT
. TRBJ2-1 TRBV7-8 TRBD2 CASSLVTSGSYGDEQFF TGTGCCAGCAGCTTAGTGACTAGCGGGAGTTATGGCGATGAGCAGTTCTTC
. TRBJ1-4 TRBV5-6 TRBD1 CASSLGGGATNEKLFF TGTGCCAGCAGCTTGGGAGGGGGCGCAACTAATGAAAAACTGTTTTTT
once TRBJ1-2 TRBV5-6 . CASRHTRHGLYGYTF TGTGCCAGCAGGCACACCCGACACGGGCTCTATGGCTACACCTTC
. TRBJ2-4 TRBV27 TRBD1 CASSWDSGAKNIQYF TGTGCCAGCAGCTGGGACAGTGGAGCCAAAAACATTCAGTACTTC
. TRBJ2-5 TRBV6-5 . CASSYGGETQYF TGTGCCAGCAGTTACGGCGGGGAGACCCAGTACTTC
. TRBJ2-3 TRBV7-9 . CASRSGQSDTQYF TGTGCCAGCAGGAGTGGACAGTCAGATACGCAGTATTTT
. TRBJ2-1 TRBV9 TRBD2 CASSAGLAAYNEQFF TGTGCCAGCAGCGCGGGACTAGCGGCGTACAATGAGCAGTTCTTC
. TRBJ1-2 TRBV9 TRBD1 CASSVGDRARDGYTF TGTGCCAGCAGCGTAGGAGACAGGGCTCGGGATGGCTACACCTTC
. TRBJ2-7 TRBV19 TRBD1 CASSLAGGINEQYF TGTGCCAGTAGTTTGGCAGGGGGTATTAACGAGCAGTACTTC
. TRBJ2-3 TRBV10-3 . CAISHAAPSTDTQYF TGTGCCATCAGCCATGCAGCCCCTAGCACAGATACGCAGTATTTT
. TRBJ2-5 TRBV14 TRBD1 CASSQDPRGIQETQYF TGTGCCAGCAGCCAAGATCCCAGGGGGATACAAGAGACCCAGTACTTC
. TRBJ2-5 TRBV2 TRBD1 CASSVPQGAPQETQYF TGTGCCAGCAGTGTCCCTCAGGGGGCCCCCCAAGAGACCCAGTACTTC
. TRBJ2-1 TRBV19 . CASSAPGSYNEQFF TGTGCCAGTAGTGCCCCAGGCTCCTACAATGAGCAGTTCTTC
. TRBJ2-1 TRBV25-1 . CASSGNSLGEQFF TGTGCCAGCAGTGGGAACTCCTTAGGGGAGCAGTTCTTC
. TRBJ1-1 TRBV7-9 . CASSFGGAPEAFF TGTGCCAGCAGCTTCGGGGGGGCGCCTGAAGCTTTCTTT
. TRBJ1-1 TRBV9 . CASSVGPSYTEAFF TGTGCCAGCAGCGTAGGGCCCAGCTACACTGAAGCTTTCTTT
. TRBJ2-1 TRBV11-2 TRBD1 CASSSDRGHPYNEQFF TGTGCCAGCAGCTCGGACAGGGGGCATCCATACAATGAGCAGTTCTTC
. TRBJ1-1 TRBV28 . CASSLVGGGGAFF TGTGCCAGCAGTTTGGTCGGCGGAGGGGGAGCTTTCTTT
. TRBJ1-6 TRBV6-5 . CASSKRQVENSPLHF TGTGCCAGCAGTAAAAGACAGGTGGAAAATTCACCCCTCCACTTT
. TRBJ1-5 TRBV28 . CASRHLTYQPQHF TGTGCCAGCAGGCACTTGACTTATCAGCCCCAGCATTTT
. TRBJ1-3 TRBV4-3 TRBD1 CASSQSTGAGNTIYF TGCGCCAGCAGCCAATCCACAGGGGCTGGAAACACCATATATTTT
once TRBJ1-1 TRBV4-1 . CASSQVGGQEAFF TGCGCCAGCAGCCAAGTCGGCGGACAGGAAGCTTTCTTT
. TRBJ1-2 TRBV5-6 . CASSPGTFWGYGYTF TGTGCCAGCAGCCCGGGGACCTTCTGGGGCTATGGCTACACCTTC
. TRBJ1-2 TRBV19 . CASSIDDGLTYGYTF TGTGCCAGTAGTATAGATGACGGATTAACCTATGGCTACACCTTC